This entry is about one T cell receptor beta chain. This entry comes from a study of Ad26.COV2.S vaccination and SARS-CoV-2 variants. Measured with immunoSEQ multiplex PCR; TCRdb has only the in-frame clones, and not every one. The sample shows fewer than 500,000 clones, roughly 87% of them seen only once. Treatment given: over 15 received Ad26.COV2.S at low or high dose, single or two shots; about 5 received placebo; per-sample allocation not given. The samples date from day 63 after the first vaccine or placebo injection. Based in Boston, the donor was an adult of 18-55 years. The V gene lost 6 bases and the J gene lost 2 bases, with 20 bases spanning the gap. CDR1 and CDR2 (germline): MDHEN, SYDVKM. The CDR3 is 17 amino acids.

The rearrangement links TRBV28 to TRBJ2-1, with D possibly being TRBD2 (7 bases). This TCR derives from a person between 18 and 59 years old who received the Ad26.COV2.S COVID-19 vaccine or a placebo. The input for sequencing was peripheral blood, taken in a trial of Ad26.COV2.S vaccine versus placebo. CDR3 sequence: CASSPRGRGSTYNEQFF. The CDR3 bases are TGTGCCAGCAGCCCAAGGGGGAGGGGGAGCACCTACAATGAGCAGTTCTTC.